A single sample gave rise to the 21 T cell receptor beta chains below, sequenced in a study of T cells after yellow fever vaccination. From the 5' RACE reads, TCRdb called clonotypes with MiXCR, one entry per CDR3 protein. The sample holds 40,000 or so distinct CDR3 sequences, 6.8% seen once. The sequencing here drew on CD8+ T cells not binding an NS4B(214-222) dextramer, sorted from PBMCs, taken 45 days after the yellow fever booster vaccination. The receptors come from a man younger than 40 who received the YFV17D yellow fever vaccine.

This clonotype was detected many times. V and J are TRBV6-5 and TRBJ2-2; the D gene could be TRBD1 or TRBD2 (5 bases each). CDR1 is MNHEY, CDR2 SVGAGI, per germline. Deletions cut 2 bases from V and 2 bases from J, with 15 bases between. CDR3 length: 17 residues. CDR3 sequence (DNA): TGTGCCAGCAGTTACCCCGGGACGGACGAAAACACCGGGGAGCTGTTTTTT. Translation: CASSYPGTDENTGELFF.

This clonotype was found many times. J is TRBJ2-1 and V is TRBV7-6; D might be TRBD2 (6 bases). CDR1 and CDR2 from the germline V gene are SGHVS and FNYEAQ. V was shortened by 5 bases and J by 0 bases, with 11 bases between the two germline ends. The CDR3 is 15 amino acids. CDR3 in DNA: TGTGCCAGCAGCGCGGGACTGGACTCCTACAATGAGCAGTTCTTC. Translated: CASSAGLDSYNEQFF.

The chain combines TRBV10-1 with TRBJ2-2, with D tentatively TRBD2 (6 bases). The CDR3 extends over 14 amino acids. Germline V lookup: CDR1 WNHNN, CDR2 SYGVQD (reference sequence). V gave up 6 bases and J gave up 2 bases, with 10 bases separating them. CDR3 nucleotide sequence: TGCGCCAGCAGGCCTAGCGCTAACACCGGGGAGCTGTTTTTT. Translated: CASRPSANTGELFF.

There are a few counts of this clonotype. The chain is built from TRBV6-2 or TRBV6-3 and TRBJ2-1; D gene ambiguous. The CDR3 has 12 residues. Trimming took 3 bases from V and 10 from J, leaving 10 bases between them. Germline V CDR1 and CDR2: MNHEY, SVGEGT. This CDR3 is CASSYLGYEQFF. CDR3 in DNA: TGTGCCAGCAGTTATTTGGGTTACGAGCAGTTCTTC.

This clonotype was counted between two and nine times. The V and J genes are TRBV7-8 and TRBJ1-5; D is possibly TRBD1 (6 bases). The length of the CDR3 is 14 residues. CDR1 is SGHVS, CDR2 FQNEAQ, per germline. V was trimmed by 1 base and J by 2 bases, leaving 6 bases between them. CDR3 sequence reads: CASSLDRGNQPQHF. The DNA of the CDR3 is TGTGCCAGCAGCTTAGACAGGGGCAATCAGCCCCAGCATTTT.

The chain uses TRBV6-1 and TRBJ1-2, with D perhaps TRBD1 (6 bases). Trimming shortened V by 6 bases and J by 2 bases, and 16 bases separated the two germline ends. The CDR3 covers 15 residues. Germline CDR1 is MNHNS and CDR2 is SASEGT. This CDR3 reads CASSPIQGMNYGYTF. Written as DNA, the CDR3 is TGTGCCAGCAGCCCCATCCAGGGGATGAACTATGGCTACACCTTC.

V is TRBV7-9 and J is TRBJ1-2; D remains unclear. Per germline, CDR1 SEHNR and CDR2 FQNEAQ (reference sequence). V lost 7 bases and J lost 3, with 24 bases in between. The CDR3 totals 17 residues. CDR3 in amino acids: CASTQAGYREVDYGYTF. CDR3 nucleotides: TGTGCCAGCACCCAAGCGGGGTATAGGGAAGTAGACTATGGCTACACCTTC. Combining the CDR3 with reference TRBV7-9 and TRBJ1-2 gives the whole variable domain DTGVSQNPRHKITKRGQNVTFRCDPISEHNRLYWYRQTLGQGPEFLTYFQNEAQLEKSRLLSDRFSAERPKGSFSTLEIQRTEQGDSAMYLCASTQAGYREVDYGYTFGSGTRLTVV.

This clonotype was seen at least ten times. The J gene is TRBJ2-1, the V gene TRBV27; tentative D call: TRBD1 (6 bases). Per the germline V gene, CDR1 is MNHEY and CDR2 is SMNVEV (reference sequence). V shed 7 bases and J shed 4 bases, with 14 bases lying between them. This CDR3 contains 14 residues. This chain's CDR3 is CASTVAGTYNEQFF. CDR3 DNA sequence: TGTGCCAGCACCGTAGCAGGGACATACAATGAGCAGTTCTTC.

In nucleotides, the CDR3 is TGTGCCAGCAGTTATAATAGGGCAGGCCACCAAGAGACCCAGTACTTC. Amino acid sequence: CASSYNRAGHQETQYF. This sequence joins TRBV6-5 and TRBJ2-5; D remains unclear. The germline gives CDR1 MNHEY, CDR2 SVGAGI. Trimming left V 3 bases short and J 0 bases short, with 14 bases between. This CDR3 has 16 residues.

This chain connects TRBV12-3 or TRBV12-4 to TRBJ2-1; weak D call: TRBD1 (5 bases). Trimming left V 8 bases short and J 10 bases short, with 18 bases between. The CDR3 consists of 13 residues. In nucleotides, the CDR3 is TGTGCCAGCTCGCTTTCACCCTGGGGCGAGCAGTTCTTC. It translates to CASSLSPWGEQFF.

The sample holds many counts of this clonotype. The chain has TRBV6-5 and TRBJ1-1, with D tentatively TRBD1 (6 bases). Per the germline V gene, CDR1 is MNHEY and CDR2 is SVGAGI. The CDR3 loop spans 11 amino acids. V lost 6 bases, J lost 5 bases, and 7 bases lay in between. In nucleotides, the CDR3 is TGTGCCAGCAGAGGGGGGACTGAAGCTTTCTTT. Its protein product is CASRGGTEAFF.

This clonotype has a count of ten or more. V and J are TRBV7-8 and TRBJ1-2; no reliable D call. The CDR3 has 14 amino acids. CDR1 and CDR2 (germline): SGHVS, FQNEAQ. V lost 5 bases and J lost 1, with 11 bases in between. This chain's CDR3 is CASSGDNINYGYTF. In DNA, the CDR3 is TGTGCCAGCAGCGGCGACAACATTAACTATGGCTACACCTTC.

This clonotype was observed a few times. The chain couples TRBV7-9 to TRBJ2-7; D perhaps matches TRBD2 (5 bases). The germline V gene has CDR1 SEHNR and CDR2 FQNEAQ (reference sequence). Deletions cut 0 bases from V and 4 bases from J, with 7 bases between. The CDR3 consists of 13 residues. The CDR3 loop is CASSLAGEYEQYF. DNA of the CDR3: TGTGCCAGCAGCTTAGCGGGAGAATACGAGCAGTACTTC.

This clonotype was detected many times. The genes are TRBV12-3 or TRBV12-4 and TRBJ2-5; the match to TRBD2 covers 8 bases. This CDR3 is 15 amino acids long. Trimming cost V 7 bases and J 3 bases; bases outside gene matches: 10. The CDR3 coding sequence is TGTGCCAGCAAACGGGGGGGCAACCCCGAAGAGACCCAGTACTTC. This codes for CASKRGGNPEETQYF.

This clonotype was seen many times. The chain combines TRBV15 with TRBJ2-4; no firm D call. V was cut by 1 base and J by 8 bases, with 6 bases left in between. This CDR3 spans 12 amino acids. Germline CDR1 is LNHNV and CDR2 is YYDKDF (reference sequence). CDR3 sequence (DNA): TGTGCCACCAGCAGAGCAGGAGACATTCAGTACTTC. Amino acid sequence: CATSRAGDIQYF.

V is TRBV30 and J is TRBJ2-2, with TRBD2 matching over 14 bases. V lost 6 bases, J lost 5 bases, and 11 bases stayed unmatched. The CDR3 loop spans 17 amino acids. Germline V gene sequence: CDR1 GTSNPN, CDR2 SVGIG (reference sequence). DNA for the CDR3: TGTGCCTGTAGTCCCGGGGGACTAGCGGGAGTGACCGGGGAGCTGTTTTTT. Protein product: CACSPGGLAGVTGELFF. Based on the CDR3 plus reference TRBV30 and TRBJ2-2, the full variable domain is SQTIHQWPATLVQPVGSPLSLECTVEGTSNPNLYWYRQAAGRGLQLLFYSVGIGQISSEVPQNLSASRPQDRQFILSSKKLLLSDSGFYLCACSPGGLAGVTGELFFGEGSRLTVL.

This clonotype was counted ten times or more. The rearrangement uses TRBV6-1 and TRBJ2-1, with D maybe TRBD1 (5 bases). Germline-derived CDR1 and CDR2 are MNHNS and SASEGT. Trimming pared 7 bases from V and 5 bases from J, leaving 15 bases between. The CDR3 consists of 14 residues. Written as DNA, the CDR3 is TGTGCCAGCACCCCTATGGGGCAGAACAATGAGCAGTTCTTC. This codes for CASTPMGQNNEQFF.

This clonotype was seen at least ten times. The chain is built from TRBV29-1 and TRBJ2-2, with a possible D match to TRBD2 (5 bases). There are 13 residues in the CDR3. Trimming cost V 6 bases and J 0 bases, with 8 bases left between them. From germline, CDR1 is SQVTM and CDR2 ANQGSEA. This CDR3 is CSVAEANTGELFF. CDR3 sequence (DNA): TGCAGCGTAGCGGAGGCGAACACCGGGGAGCTGTTTTTT.

As to this clonotype: Given a much more abundant clone one base away, this may be a read error. The CDR3 loop is CSVEVRPWEQYF. The CDR3, as DNA: TGCAGCGTTGAGGTCAGGCCATGGGAGCAGTACTTC. The chain has TRBV29-1 and TRBJ2-7; D is uncertain. CDR3 size: 12 residues. Germline assignment: CDR1 SQVTM and CDR2 ANQGSEA. The V end was cut by 3 bases, the J end by 7 bases, with 13 bases between.

On this clonotype: This may arise from a read error, as a much more abundant clone is one base away. The chain combines TRBV4-3 with TRBJ2-7; D could derive from TRBD1 or TRBD2 (5 bases each). The CDR3 has 14 residues. CDR1 and CDR2 from the germline V gene are LGHNA and YSLEER. CDR3 DNA: TGCGCCAGCAGCCAAGGTAGAGGGGCCTACGAGCGGTACTTC. This translates into CASSQGRGAYERYF.

This clonotype has at least ten counts. The gene calls are TRBV9 and TRBJ2-2; D not certain. CDR3 length equals 16 residues. The germline CDR1 and CDR2 sequences are SGDLS and YYNGEE. V was trimmed by 0 bases and J by 6 bases, leaving 15 bases between them. The CDR3 bases are TGTGCCAGCAGCGTAGGGGTTCAGGTGGTCCCCGGGGAGCTGTTTTTT. Translation: CASSVGVQVVPGELFF.